The table lists the clone carrying this TCR beta chain with a count of one. Its antigen is unidentified. These data are taken from a study of CD8+ T cells in alopecia areata. Broader study findings: It was less clear whether patients shared TCRs than it was in mice, possibly because of HLA.

cDNA reverse transcribed from extracted RNA served as the sequencing template. Data came from immunoSEQ multiplex PCR; TCRdb stores just in-frame clones and leaves some out. The table records roughly 97,000 clones, roughly two fifths of them present only once. Trimming took off 2 bases at V and 0 bases at J, with 5 bases between the two ends. CDR3 length: 12 residues. Germline V CDR1 and CDR2: GTSNPN, SVGIG (reference sequence). The source material was CD4+ T cells sorted from blood. The V call is TRBV30, the J call TRBJ2-7; the D gene is possibly TRBD2 (5 bases). The sequence was obtained from a human donor with alopecia areata. CDR3 amino acids: CAWSRDSYEQYF. DNA of the CDR3: TGTGCCTGGAGTCGGGACTCCTACGAGCAGTACTTC.